Sequencing of this T cell receptor (beta chain) was carried out in a study of cytomegalovirus exposure and HLA in healthy donors. Germline V CDR1 and CDR2: SGHDT, YYEEEE. The CDR3 has 16 residues. After removal of 4 bases from V and 7 bases from J, the junction contained 9 bases not matched to a gene. Study conclusions and caveats: Earlier analysis looked at TCR beta V segments, and most were productive about 90% or about 30% of the time. Under in vitro conditions, three CMV-associated chains were confirmed as specific for CMV antigens. Presence/absence analyses rested on an assumption that sequencing depth was roughly uniform across donors. Analysis was performed later, and it showed HLA-associated TCR beta chains to be more clonally expanded than equally common others.

With respect to this clone: Its antigen is currently unknown.

PCR amplification relied on 60 Vbeta primers (plus 13 Jbeta primers). Repertoires were generated with immunoSEQ multiplex PCR, while TCRdb's copy carries only in-frame clones and drops some. The sample holds around 92,000 clones; over 75% are singletons and the top ten take about 1.2%. The chain carries TRBV5-6 and TRBJ2-1; 12 nucleotides match TRBD2. What was sequenced was PBMCs. This TCR derives from a girl aged 2 to 9 in good health and CMV-seropositive. Written as DNA, the CDR3 is TGTGCCAGCAGCAGCCTAGCGGGAGGGCCGGATAATGAGCAGTTCTTC. It yields the protein CASSSLAGGPDNEQFF.